A selection of T cell receptor beta chains follows, all from one sample in a study of shared T cell receptors in the human thymus. Assay used: immunoSEQ multiplex PCR; TCRdb lists only in-frame clones, some missing. The data contain roughly 500,000 clones, 75% to 80% of them seen just once; the ten biggest clones take up about 0.012%. The same specimen was also included in a second study, on human thymus T cells.

Sequencing was carried out using thymocytes. These receptors were taken from a boy less than two years old with a congenital heart defect. Each CDR3 is given with its conserved first and last residue. The order of the fields is D gene, clone size, J gene, V gene, CDR3 protein, CDR3 DNA. The D gene is left open where the match is weak. Not every row has a clone size; where given, it reads once, few, many or a size class.

- | - | TRBJ1-2 | TRBV5-8 | CASSFGGNYGYTF | TGTGCCAGCAGCTTCGGGGGAAACTATGGCTACACCTTC
TRBD2 | - | TRBJ2-5 | TRBV28 | CASRSRLAGGETQYF | TGTGCCAGCAGGTCCAGACTAGCGGGAGGAGAGACCCAGTACTTC
TRBD2 | - | TRBJ2-7 | TRBV7-9 | CASSFLAGGNEQYF | TGTGCCAGCAGCTTTCTAGCGGGAGGTAACGAGCAGTACTTC
- | - | TRBJ2-3 | TRBV7-2 | CASSLRPGGRTDTQYF | TGTGCCAGCAGCTTACGGCCAGGAGGCCGCACAGATACGCAGTATTTT
- | - | TRBJ2-2 | TRBV28 | CASSRQGSTGELFF | TGTGCCAGCAGTCGGCAGGGGAGCACCGGGGAGCTGTTTTTT
- | few | TRBJ1-2 | TRBV20-1 | CSARSGNGYTF | TGCAGTGCTAGGTCCGGGAATGGCTACACCTTC
TRBD1 | once | TRBJ2-2 | TRBV27 | CASSPATGDTGELFF | TGTGCCAGCAGTCCCGCGACAGGGGACACCGGGGAGCTGTTTTTT
- | - | TRBJ2-7 | TRBV4-3 | CARDDRLAMYEQYF | TGCGCCAGAGACGACAGACTCGCTATGTACGAGCAGTACTTC
TRBD1 | - | TRBJ2-7 | TRBV28 | CASSLYMAGGTYEQYF | TGTGCCAGCAGTTTATACATGGCAGGGGGAACCTACGAGCAGTACTTC
TRBD2 | - | TRBJ2-3 | TRBV6-4 | CASSLAGGGTDTQYF | TGTGCCAGCAGTCTAGCGGGAGGAGGGACAGATACGCAGTATTTT
TRBD2 | - | TRBJ2-1 | TRBV5-1 | CASSCPGGGPYNEQFF | TGCGCCAGCAGCTGCCCGGGCGGGGGACCCTACAATGAGCAGTTCTTC
- | - | TRBJ2-7 | TRBV6-6 | CASSPLLPDEQYF | TGTGCCAGCAGCCCCCTCCTCCCGGACGAGCAGTACTTC
TRBD2 | - | TRBJ2-3 | TRBV27 | CASSLSGTNTDTQYF | TGTGCCAGCAGTTTATCTGGGACTAACACAGATACGCAGTATTTT
- | - | TRBJ2-3 | TRBV28 | CASSPGLERDTQYF | TGTGCCAGCAGCCCTGGCCTAGAACGAGATACGCAGTATTTT